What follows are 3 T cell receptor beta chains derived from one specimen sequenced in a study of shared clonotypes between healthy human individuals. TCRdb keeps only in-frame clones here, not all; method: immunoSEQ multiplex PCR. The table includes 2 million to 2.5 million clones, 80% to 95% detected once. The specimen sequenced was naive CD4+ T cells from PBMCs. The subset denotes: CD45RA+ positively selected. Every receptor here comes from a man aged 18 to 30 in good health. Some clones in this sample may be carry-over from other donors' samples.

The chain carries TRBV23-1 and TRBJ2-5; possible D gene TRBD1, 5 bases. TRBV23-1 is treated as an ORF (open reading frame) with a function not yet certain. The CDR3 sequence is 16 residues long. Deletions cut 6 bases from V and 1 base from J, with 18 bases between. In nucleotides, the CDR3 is TGCGCCAGCAGGCCTAAATCAGGGATCCCCCAAGAGACCCAGTACTTC. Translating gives CASRPKSGIPQETQYF.

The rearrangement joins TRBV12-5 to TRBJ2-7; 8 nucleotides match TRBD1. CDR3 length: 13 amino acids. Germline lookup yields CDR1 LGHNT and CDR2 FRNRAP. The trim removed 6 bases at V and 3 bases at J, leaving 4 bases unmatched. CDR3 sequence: CASGPGTGYEQYF. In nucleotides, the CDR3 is TGTGCTAGTGGCCCCGGGACAGGCTACGAGCAGTACTTC.

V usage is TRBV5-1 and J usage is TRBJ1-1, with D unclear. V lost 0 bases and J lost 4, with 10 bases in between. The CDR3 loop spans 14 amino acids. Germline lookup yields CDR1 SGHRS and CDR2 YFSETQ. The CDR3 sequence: CASSLEVVGTEAFF. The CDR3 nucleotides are TGCGCCAGCAGCTTGGAGGTGGTTGGCACTGAAGCTTTCTTT.